The table lists the clone carrying this T cell receptor (beta chain) with a count of one. Its antigen is not known. Here immunoSEQ multiplex PCR was the method, and the copy in TCRdb shows in-frame clones only, minus some. The table has a few hundred thousand clones, roughly 89% seen once. The data were obtained in a study of cytomegalovirus exposure and HLA in healthy donors. As for the study in general: The 120 validation repertoires, a later analysis reported, used the same platform as the 666 repertoires from the first cohort.

Separate from the approximately 650-subject first cohort, the roughly 120-subject validation cohort was the one that the donors belonged to. Study observations and caveats: CMV antigen specificity of three CMV-associated chains was confirmed in vitro. The study listed approximately 160 cytomegalovirus-associated TCR beta chains.

The CDR3 covers 15 residues. The germline V gene has CDR1 MRHNA and CDR2 SNTAGT. The germline V and J ends were trimmed by 0 bases and 0 bases, with 6 bases remaining between them. The chain links TRBV6-4 to TRBJ2-1; D unresolved. Sequencing was done on a sample of PBMCs. This clonotype was obtained from a woman aged 18-35 years in good health and CMV-seronegative. CDR3 sequence (DNA): TGTGCCAGCAGTGACTCGTACAACTCCTACAATGAGCAGTTCTTC. Protein: CASSDSYNSYNEQFF.